Given below is one T cell receptor beta chain in context. Its antigen is still unknown. No base quality values were provided; no much bigger clone lies one nucleotide off. The sample belongs to a study of CD8+CD57+ T cells in acquired aplastic anemia (dated 2018 in TCRdb). For the study in its entirety: DNA extracted from sorted CD4+ and CD8+ cells had a mean of roughly 3.3 ug, with a range of roughly 0.19 to 27.4 ug. CD8+CD57+ expansion was defined as a frequency above the mean frequency observed in healthy subjects. Results the study describes overall, beyond this receptor: Around 27 CD8+ CDR3 sequences were found to be shared between patients and controls, but these sequences appeared to be highly expressed in patients and within the immunodominant clones of the patients. No significant difference in CD8+ Simpson's diversity was found between patients and healthy controls (P=0.060).

Genomic DNA was used as template for profiling of TCR beta VDJ combinations and CDR3 sequences. An Illumina HiSeq 2000 was the platform used for TCR repertoire sequencing. The paper's data handling went like this. TRBV/TRBJ rearrangement plots, CDR3 size and DJ length profiles, and Simpson's diversity index were used to assess repertoires. The immunodominant clone was defined as the most abundant DNA sequence in deep sequencing data. CDR3 amino acid sequences were checked for sharing across subjects and were also compared against the VDJdb database and published repertoires. The raw public reads went through TCRdb reprocessing: fastp at Q25, MiXCR clone calling, in-frame beta chains kept. Each record represents a unique CDR3 protein, reported with the most common genes and DNA among its rows. For this entry, the V and J calls and clone size follow TCRdb and not the study's own pipeline. The sample yields approximately 470,000 distinct CDR3 sequences; 25% to 40% were counted once. Less than 0.85% of the sample is in the top ten clones.

The germline V and J ends show losses of 2 bases and 4 bases respectively, and no gene match explains 5 bases of the junction. Taken from the germline V gene, the CDR1 and CDR2 loops are ENHRY and SYGVKD. Measured from the cysteine to the phenylalanine, the CDR3 is 15 residues long. Just the 45-base CDR3 DNA is kept, in frame starting at base 1. Patients chosen for sequencing had shown expansion of CD8+CD57+ cells by flow cytometry. Severe acquired aplastic anemia was diagnosed in all patients according to International Study of Aplastic Anemia and Agranulocytosis and Camitta criteria. Patients had received no therapy at the time of blood sampling. The study deep-sequenced TCR repertoires of sorted CD4+ and CD8+ blood T cells from severe aplastic anemia patients and healthy subjects. Patients were enrolled under clinicaltrials.gov protocols 00001620, 01623167, 00001397, 00071045, 00081523 and 00961064 in the USA. Ficoll-Paque density gradient centrifugation was used to isolate peripheral blood mononuclear cells. Before DNA was extracted, CD4+ and CD8+ T cells were sorted using either FACS or magnetic beads.

Sequenced material: sorted CD4+, CD8+, or CD8+CD57+ T cells (not recorded which) from PBMCs. The V gene is TRBV10-3 and the J gene is TRBJ2-5; 9 bases in the middle match TRBD1. This clonotype originated in a human donor with aplastic anemia. The CDR3 region has the sequence CAISEGQGFGETQYF. The DNA reads as follows: TGTGCCATCAGTGAGGGACAGGGGTTCGGAGAGACCCAGTACTTC.